The 3 T cell receptor beta chains in this list originate from one sample, sequenced in a study of control samples from healthy donors and cancer patients. Some clones are missing from TCRdb's copy, which holds only in-frame ones; the method was immunoSEQ multiplex PCR. The data contain 140,000 or so clones, just under 95% of them singletons. Sequences were obtained from PBMCs. The receptor set was obtained from a man in his 60s with colorectal cancer.

The DNA of the CDR3 is TGTGCCAGCAGCTTTAGGGGACAGGTTAGGCCTGAAGCTTTCTTT. Protein: CASSFRGQVRPEAFF. The chain recombines TRBV11-2 with TRBJ1-1, with TRBD1 matching over 8 bases. The germline gives CDR1 SGHAT, CDR2 FQNNGV. Trimming took 3 bases from V and 6 from J; bases not matched to a gene: 9. The CDR3 contains 15 residues.

The chain joins TRBV5-1 to TRBJ2-7; TRBD2 agrees at 10 bases. Losses at the gene ends were 5 bases for V and 3 bases for J; bases not matched to a gene: 5. Germline CDR1 and CDR2: SGHRS and YFSETQ. CDR3 length: 14 amino acids. The CDR3 loop is CASRASGGIYEQYF. The CDR3 bases are TGCGCCAGCAGGGCTAGCGGGGGAATCTACGAGCAGTACTTC.

The chain joins TRBV2 to TRBJ1-2, with D perhaps matching TRBD1 (6 bases). The CDR3 is made up of 12 amino acids. The V gene's germline CDR1 is SNHLY and CDR2 FYNNEI. V was clipped by 10 bases and J by 5 bases, with 14 bases between them. CDR3 residues: CANGQSGYGYTF. The CDR3 DNA reads as TGTGCCAACGGACAGTCCGGGTATGGCTACACCTTC.